The clone carrying this TCR beta chain showed up just a few times. Germline-derived CDR1 and CDR2 are DFQATT and SNEGSKA (reference sequence). The CDR3 extends over 16 amino acids. Trimming removed 5 bases at V and 5 bases at J, with 22 bases between. This entry comes from a study of T cells after yellow fever vaccination. A 5'RACE template-switching step, the method used to make TCR cDNA, added a universal primer site and UMIs. TCRdb itself ran the 5' RACE reads through MiXCR, one entry per CDR3 protein. Of approximately 260,000 distinct CDR3 sequences in the sample, roughly 5.2% were seen once. The J gene is TRBJ1-5, the V gene TRBV20-1, with a weak D call TRBD1 (5 bases). The clonotype originates from a man aged 18 to 30 who received the YFV17D yellow fever vaccine. Here the sequenced sample was CD4+ T cells sorted from PBMCs, taken on the day of the yellow fever booster vaccination. The CDR3 bases are TGCAGTGCTGGACGGGGACTTTTTCGCCGGGATCAGCCCCAGCATTTT. Its protein product is CSAGRGLFRRDQPQHF.